What follows are 17 T cell receptor beta chains derived from one specimen sequenced in a study of T cell repertoires in cytomegalovirus infection. The antigens for these receptors are not known. From the reads, TCRdb called clonotypes with MiXCR, one entry per CDR3 protein. The table includes about a million distinct CDR3 sequences, approximately 31% detected once. Sequencing used cultured CD8+ T cells from PBMCs, obtained from culture after CMV antigen stimulation. Source of these receptors: a human donor in good health (CMV status not recorded). Some clones in this sample may be carry-over from other donors' samples.

The table lists this clonotype with a few counts. V and J are TRBV20-1 and TRBJ2-1; D is unresolved. The CDR3 totals 14 residues. The V end was cut by 0 bases, the J end by 5 bases, with 11 bases between. Per the germline V gene, CDR1 is DFQATT and CDR2 is SNEGSKA (reference sequence). The DNA for the CDR3 is TGCAGTGCTAGAGAGGTTGCGAGTAACAATGAGCAGTTCTTC. Protein: CSAREVASNNEQFF.

This clonotype was observed many times. The chain employs TRBV7-2 and TRBJ2-5; 7 bases agree with TRBD2. Germline CDR1 is SGHTA and CDR2 is FQGNSA. With 5 bases clipped from V and 5 bases from J, the junction kept 11 bases outside the gene matches. The CDR3 totals 15 residues. DNA of the CDR3: TGTGCCAGCAGCAACTACCGGGGGGTTAGGGAGACCCAGTACTTC. This sequence encodes CASSNYRGVRETQYF.

This clonotype was seen at least ten times. The chain employs TRBV7-8 and TRBJ1-4, with D maybe TRBD1 (5 bases). Germline V CDR1 and CDR2: SGHVS, FQNEAQ. V gave up 2 bases and J gave up 0 bases, with 16 bases separating them. The CDR3 is 18 residues long. CDR3 region: CASSLKDGRQPTNEKLFF. For the CDR3, the DNA is TGTGCCAGCAGCTTAAAGGACGGTCGACAGCCAACTAATGAAAAACTGTTTTTT.

This clonotype has more than one count but fewer than ten. V usage is TRBV12-5 and J usage is TRBJ2-2, with TRBD2 as a possible D gene (5 bases). V was shortened by 5 bases and J by 5 bases, with 9 bases between the two germline ends. The CDR3 length is 13 residues. Germline CDR1 is LGHNT and CDR2 is FRNRAP. In nucleotides, the CDR3 is TGTGCTAGTGGTCCAGCGGAGACCGGGGAGCTGTTTTTT. As protein: CASGPAETGELFF.

This clonotype was picked up one time. This CDR3 is CASSASYGANTGELFF. Here the CDR3 DNA reads TGTGCCAGCAGTGCCTCGTATGGTGCGAACACCGGGGAGCTGTTTTTT. The gene calls are TRBV12-3 or TRBV12-4 and TRBJ2-2; D is unresolved. This CDR3 has 16 amino acids. The germline V and J ends were trimmed by 5 bases and 0 bases, with 13 bases remaining between them.

The chain uses TRBV19 and TRBJ1-4; no clear D gene. CDR3 length: 17 residues. CDR1 LNHDA and CDR2 SQIVND come from the germline V gene (reference sequence). V was pared by 4 bases and J by 0 bases, with 15 bases between. The CDR3 loop reads CASSTFWTRATNEKLFF. The CDR3 DNA reads TGTGCCAGTAGTACCTTCTGGACCCGTGCAACTAATGAAAAACTGTTTTTT.

The chain combines TRBV6-2 or TRBV6-3 with TRBJ2-7; D possibly corresponds to TRBD2 (6 bases). The CDR3 has 17 amino acids. Trimming shortened V by 6 bases and J by 1 base, and 22 bases separated the two germline ends. Germline CDR1 MNHEY, CDR2 SVGEGT. DNA of the CDR3: TGTGCCAGCAGCCCGGGGAGTAGCGGCATATTATCCTACGAGCAGTACGTC. Its translation is CASSPGSSGILSYEQYV.

A remark on this clonotype: One base away lies a much larger clone, so this may be a sequencing read error. The CDR3: CASSAVGVNQPQHF. In DNA, the CDR3 is TGTGCCAGCAGCGCGGTGGGAGTCAATCAGCCCCAGCATTTT. The rearrangement uses TRBV7-9 and TRBJ1-5, with unresolved D. The CDR3 loop spans 14 amino acids. In germline, CDR1 is SEHNR, CDR2 FQNEAQ (reference sequence). V gave up 5 bases and J gave up 3 bases, with 11 bases separating them. Combining the CDR3 with reference TRBV7-9 and TRBJ1-5 gives the whole variable domain DTGVSQNPRHKITKRGQNVTFRCDPISEHNRLYWYRQTLGQGPEFLTYFQNEAQLEKSRLLSDRFSAERPKGSFSTLEIQRTEQGDSAMYLCASSAVGVNQPQHFGDGTRLSIL.

This clonotype was detected many times. CDR3 loop: CASSLDVGTGGRGTQYF. The CDR3 coding sequence is TGTGCCAGCAGCTTAGATGTCGGGACAGGGGGCAGGGGGACCCAGTACTTC. The V gene is TRBV7-8, the J gene TRBJ2-5; TRBD1 agrees at 12 bases. Germline trimming cut 1 base from V and 7 bases from J; bases unmatched to any gene: 10. Looked up from germline, CDR1 is SGHVS and CDR2 is FQNEAQ. The CDR3 contains 17 residues. Supplemented by reference TRBV7-8 and TRBJ2-5, the full variable domain reads GAGVSQSPRYKVAKRGQDVALRCDPISGHVSLFWYQQALGQGPEFLTYFQNEAQLDKSGLPSDRFFAERPEGSVSTLKIQRTQQEDSAVYLCASSLDVGTGGRGTQYFGPGTRLLVL.

In its sample, this clonotype was seen a few times. V gene TRBV27 combines with J gene TRBJ1-6; 9 bases map to TRBD1. Germline CDR1 is MNHEY and CDR2 is SMNVEV (reference sequence). This CDR3 contains 15 residues. The V segment lost 5 bases and the J segment 10 bases; nucleotides outside the gene matches: 9. The CDR3 DNA reads TGTGCCAGCAGTCCCCCGGGACAGGGAAGGTCACCCCTCCACTTT. Translated: CASSPPGQGRSPLHF.

V gene TRBV27 combines with J gene TRBJ2-7; TRBD1 aligns across 8 bases. This CDR3 is 15 amino acids long. V was clipped by 4 bases and J by 4 bases; unmatched bases: 9. CDR1 is MNHEY and CDR2 is SMNVEV in the germline V gene (reference sequence). In DNA, the CDR3 is TGTGCCAGCAGTTATCTGGCCAGGGGGCGGTACGAGCAGTACTTC. Encoded protein: CASSYLARGRYEQYF.

The chain carries TRBV27 and TRBJ2-2, with no clear D. Trimming took off 9 bases at V and 5 bases at J, with 16 bases between the two ends. Looked up from germline, CDR1 is MNHEY and CDR2 is SMNVEV (reference sequence). This CDR3 spans 14 amino acids. CDR3 amino acids: CASLAEDHTGELFF. Here the CDR3 DNA reads TGTGCCAGTTTAGCTGAAGATCATACCGGGGAGCTGTTTTTT.

The chain links TRBV20-1 to TRBJ1-1; D remains unclear. Germline V gene sequence: CDR1 DFQATT, CDR2 SNEGSKA (reference sequence). Trimming cost V 2 bases and J 7 bases, with 8 bases left between them. The CDR3 totals 11 residues. The CDR3 region has the DNA TGCAGTGCTAGAACAGCGTTTGAAGCTTTCTTT. It yields the protein CSARTAFEAFF.

The rearrangement uses TRBV13 and TRBJ2-4, with a possible D match to TRBD2 (5 bases). Per germline, CDR1 PRHDT and CDR2 FYEKMQ (reference sequence). This CDR3 spans 16 amino acids. Trimming removed 6 bases from V and 3 bases from J, with 18 bases in between. CDR3 in amino acids: CASSFSEDGGKNIQYF. In DNA, the CDR3 is TGTGCCAGCAGTTTTTCCGAGGATGGAGGCAAAAACATTCAGTACTTC.

This clonotype was seen ten or more times. V and J are TRBV7-9 and TRBJ2-1; D uncertain. Germline CDR1 is SEHNR and CDR2 is FQNEAQ (reference sequence). The CDR3 spans 12 residues. Trimming cost V 5 bases and J 7 bases, with 9 bases left between them. CDR3 coding DNA: TGTGCCAGCAGCGCCCCCGGGAATGAGCAGTTCTTC. Encoded protein: CASSAPGNEQFF.

The gene calls are TRBV6-6 and TRBJ1-4, with D unclear. Germline assignment: CDR1 MNHNY and CDR2 SVGAGI (reference sequence). This CDR3 spans 17 amino acids. The V gene lost 0 bases and the J gene lost 0 bases, with 11 bases spanning the gap. CDR3 sequence (DNA): TGTGCCAGCAGTTACTCTGATCTGACTGCAACTAATGAAAAACTGTTTTTT. It yields the protein CASSYSDLTATNEKLFF.

Regarding this clonotype: A junction boundary mismatches the germline segment, possibly from a read error. The V call is TRBV11-2, the J call TRBJ2-5, with D perhaps being TRBD1 or TRBD2 (5 bases each). CDR3 length: 16 amino acids. Germline V CDR1 and CDR2: SGHAT, FQNNGV. CDR3 nucleotides: TGTGTCAGCAGCCGTAGGGACGCCTCTTACCAAGAGACCCAGTACTTC. This encodes CVSSRRDASYQETQYF.